This T cell receptor beta chain was retrieved from a study of cytomegalovirus exposure and HLA in healthy donors. Study findings and constraints: In vitro work confirmed that a few CMV-associated chains recognize CMV antigens. Being productive about 87% or about 30% of the time was typical of most TCR beta V segments in an earlier analysis.

The PCR used 60 Vbeta and 13 Jbeta primers. Clones were read by immunoSEQ multiplex PCR, and TCRdb kept only the in-frame ones, dropping some. The sample carries roughly 130,000 clones, over 80% recorded once. The CDR3 consists of 13 residues. CDR1 is LNHDA and CDR2 is SQIVND in the germline V gene (reference sequence). V was pared by 6 bases and J by 5 bases, with 13 bases between. Notes on this clone: Its matching antigen is unknown.

This receptor was taken from a man under 40 in good health and CMV-seronegative. Specimen: PBMCs. J is TRBJ1-1 and V is TRBV19; D is possibly TRBD1 (5 bases). The CDR3 DNA is TGTGCCAGTAGAAAAAGGGGAGGGACTGAAGCTTTCTTT. Protein product: CASRKRGGTEAFF.